Given below is one TCR beta chain in context. Its antigen is as yet unknown. The protocol was immunoSEQ multiplex PCR, while the TCRdb copy is restricted to in-frame clones and leaves out a portion. This sample carries roughly 9,900 clones, roughly nine tenths of them seen once, and the ten largest clones take around an eighth. The data originate from a study of PD-1 blockade in classical Hodgkin lymphoma. About the study: Intravenous delivery of nivolumab at 3 mg/kg to patients occurred every 2 weeks.

V was pared by 7 bases and J by 5 bases, with 13 bases of the junction left unmatched. This CDR3 has 15 residues. Germline loops: CDR1 SQVTM, CDR2 ANQGSEA. No patient escaped relapse after autologous stem cell transplantation, and brentuximab vedotin exposure varied. Broader study findings: No one has yet defined what causes the repertoire differences, which may be disease activity or prior therapy.

Sequencing was performed on peripheral blood mononuclear cells (PBMCs), taken at baseline. The TCR originated in a human donor with classical Hodgkin lymphoma. The chain is built from TRBV29-1 and TRBJ2-5, with 10 bases lining up with TRBD1. CDR3 protein: CSATSGQGFGETQYF. The CDR3 DNA is TGCAGCGCCACGTCGGGACAGGGGTTCGGGGAGACCCAGTACTTC.